This T cell receptor beta chain was captured by sequencing in a study of control samples from healthy donors and cancer patients. The V gene's germline CDR1 is SGHDT and CDR2 YYEEEE. The length of the CDR3 is 14 residues. J was trimmed by 4 bases and V by 0 bases; bases with no gene match: 1. Assay used: immunoSEQ multiplex PCR; TCRdb lists only in-frame clones, some missing. The data show about 80,000 clones, around nine tenths seen once. The receptor's source is a man in his forties or fifties in good health. The V and J genes are TRBV5-6 and TRBJ2-7, with 10 bases aligning to TRBD1. Sequenced material: blood. The CDR3 loop is CASSLGQGAYEQYF. CDR3 DNA sequence: TGTGCCAGCAGCTTGGGACAGGGGGCGTACGAGCAGTACTTC. Supplemented by reference TRBV5-6 and TRBJ2-7, the full variable domain reads DAGVTQSPTHLIKTRGQQVTLRCSPKSGHDTVSWYQQALGQGPQFIFQYYEEEERQRGNFPDRFSGHQFPNYSSELNVNALLLGDSALYLCASSLGQGAYEQYFGPGTRLTVT.